Below, one T cell receptor beta chain is given with its context. Antigen unknown. The sample originates from a study of monozygotic twins with inflammatory bowel disease. The CDR3 runs 15 residues. CDR1 ENHRY and CDR2 SYGVKD come from the germline V gene. The draw for each donor consisted of a single 2.5 ml blood sample. Unfractionated whole blood yielded total RNA, and T cells were not sorted. Findings and caveats of the study: No distinction between different T cell subtypes was possible.

UMIs that included a 6-nucleotide sample barcode were added by template switching, which took place during cDNA synthesis. With the 5' RACE reads reprocessed, TCRdb shows one record per CDR3 protein and no DNA. Recorded for this sample: some 160,000 distinct CDR3 sequences. The sample was blood. The receptor was isolated from a human donor with ulcerative colitis or Crohn's disease, or a healthy co-twin of an affected twin (not recorded which). The V gene is TRBV10-3, the J gene TRBJ2-2; TCRdb names TRBD1, which stays unverified in the absence of DNA. CDR3 sequence reads: CAISEPRGETGELFF.